This T cell receptor (beta chain) stems from a study of T cell clonality in common variable immunodeficiency. Study-wide findings and caveats: Common variable immunodeficiency TCR beta sequences reportedly had fewer deletions and N-nucleotide insertions.

As for this clone: Its antigen remains unidentified. Sequencing ends 3 residues short of the CDR3 end; the germline J gene provides the rest.

The CDR3 has 13 amino acids. V dropped 0 bases and J dropped 7; count of bases not matched to a gene: 4. CDR1 is SQVTM, CDR2 ANQGSEA, per germline. Clones were read by immunoSEQ multiplex PCR, and TCRdb kept only the in-frame ones, dropping some. In total the sample includes about 26,000 clones, none of them seen once. This chain joins TRBV29-1 and TRBJ2-5, with TRBD2 identical over 8 bases. Sequenced input: peripheral blood mononuclear cells. The clonotype was recovered from a human donor with common variable immunodeficiency. The CDR3 bases that were read are TGCAGCGTTGAAGATCGGGGGGGGGCGACC. Residues: CSVEDRGGAT. The entire CDR3 protein reads CSVEDRGGATQYF. The full variable domain, in which reference TRBV29-1 and TRBJ2-5 provide the parts outside the CDR3, is SAVISQKPSRDICQRGTSLTIQCQVDSQVTMMFWYRQQPGQSLTLIATANQGSEATYESGFVIDKFPISRPNLTFSTLTVSNMSPEDSSIYLCSVEDRGGATQYFGPGTRLLVL.